This TCR beta chain was sequenced for a study of cytomegalovirus exposure and HLA in healthy donors. Study-level background: Early released data had about 80 million unique TCRs, all coming from HLA-typed donors.

This CDR3 is 15 amino acids long. In germline, CDR1 is MNHEY, CDR2 SVGAGI. Trimming at V came to 6 bases and at J to 5 bases, leaving 10 bases not matched to a gene. Concerning this clone itself: Its specificity is not known.

Study-level findings and limits: Earlier results showed most TCR beta V segments being productive about 87% or about 30% of the time. It was reportedly the case that the classifier diagnosed cytomegalovirus status with high specificity and sensitivity.

With 60 Vbeta and 13 Jbeta primers, the PCR was carried out. The repertoire was sequenced with immunoSEQ multiplex PCR; TCRdb's copy has only in-frame clones and lacks some. The sample shows over 100,000 clones, about 61% of them seen only once. The sample taken for sequencing was PBMCs. The sequence derives from a woman aged 25 to 39 in good health and CMV-seronegative. The chain couples TRBV6-5 to TRBJ2-7; 10 bases are a match to TRBD2. CDR3 amino acids: CASRLRAGGPDEQYF. The DNA for the CDR3 is TGTGCCAGCAGACTAAGAGCGGGAGGGCCGGACGAGCAGTACTTC.